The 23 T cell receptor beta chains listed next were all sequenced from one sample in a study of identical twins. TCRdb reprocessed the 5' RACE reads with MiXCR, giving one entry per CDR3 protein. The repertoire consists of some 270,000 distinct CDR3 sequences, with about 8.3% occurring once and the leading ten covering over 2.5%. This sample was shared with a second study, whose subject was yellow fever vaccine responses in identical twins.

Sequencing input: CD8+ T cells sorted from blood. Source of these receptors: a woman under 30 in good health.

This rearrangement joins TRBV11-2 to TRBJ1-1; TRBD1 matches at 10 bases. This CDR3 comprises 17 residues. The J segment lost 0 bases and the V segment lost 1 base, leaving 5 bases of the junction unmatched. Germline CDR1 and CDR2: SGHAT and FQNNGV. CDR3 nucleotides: TGTGCCAGCAGCTTAGCCCCGGGACAGGGGATGAACACTGAAGCTTTCTTT. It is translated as CASSLAPGQGMNTEAFF.

The CDR3 here is CASSVKAGASDTQYF. The CDR3 nucleotides read TGTGCCAGCAGTGTCAAAGCGGGGGCCTCAGATACGCAGTATTTT. This chain connects TRBV6-4 to TRBJ2-3, with 8 bases fitting TRBD2. The length of the CDR3 is 15 residues. V shed 4 bases, J shed 4 bases, and the junction held 7 bases outside the gene matches. Looked up from germline, CDR1 is MRHNA and CDR2 is SNTAGT.

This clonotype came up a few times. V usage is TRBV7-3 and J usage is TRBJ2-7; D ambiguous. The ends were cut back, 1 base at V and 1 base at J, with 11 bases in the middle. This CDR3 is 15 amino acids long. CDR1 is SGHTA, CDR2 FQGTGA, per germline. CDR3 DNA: TGTGCCAGCAGCTTAATTTCAGGAAGTTCCTACGAGCAGTACTTC. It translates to CASSLISGSSYEQYF. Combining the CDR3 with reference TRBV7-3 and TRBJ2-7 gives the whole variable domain GAGVSQTPSNKVTEKGKYVELRCDPISGHTALYWYRQSLGQGPEFLIYFQGTGAADDSGLPNDRFFAVRPEGSVSTLKIQRTERGDSAVYLCASSLISGSSYEQYFGPGTRLTVT.

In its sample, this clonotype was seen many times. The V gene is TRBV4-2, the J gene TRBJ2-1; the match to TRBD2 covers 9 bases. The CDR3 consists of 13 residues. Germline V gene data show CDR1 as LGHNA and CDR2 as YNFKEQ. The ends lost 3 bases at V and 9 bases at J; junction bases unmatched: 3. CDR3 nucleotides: TGTGCCAGCAGCCATCCACTAGCGGGTGAGCAGTTCTTC. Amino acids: CASSHPLAGEQFF.

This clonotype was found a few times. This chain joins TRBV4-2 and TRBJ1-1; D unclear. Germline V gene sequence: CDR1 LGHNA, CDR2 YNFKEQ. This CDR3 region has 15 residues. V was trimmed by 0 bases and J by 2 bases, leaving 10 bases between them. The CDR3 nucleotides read TGTGCCAGCAGCCAAGAGGAAGGGCTAAACACTGAAGCTTTCTTT. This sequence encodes CASSQEEGLNTEAFF.

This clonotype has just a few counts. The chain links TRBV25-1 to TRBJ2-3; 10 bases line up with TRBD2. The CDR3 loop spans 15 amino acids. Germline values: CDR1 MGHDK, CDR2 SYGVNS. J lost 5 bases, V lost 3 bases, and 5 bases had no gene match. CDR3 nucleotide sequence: TGTGCCAGCAGTGACCTAGCGGGAGATGAAGATACGCAGTATTTT. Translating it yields CASSDLAGDEDTQYF.

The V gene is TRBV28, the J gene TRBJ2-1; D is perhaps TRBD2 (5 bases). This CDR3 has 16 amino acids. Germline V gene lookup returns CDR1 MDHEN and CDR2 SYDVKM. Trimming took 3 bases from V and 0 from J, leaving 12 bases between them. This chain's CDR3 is CASSFISGSSYNEQFF. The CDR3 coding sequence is TGTGCCAGCAGTTTTATATCGGGGAGCTCCTACAATGAGCAGTTCTTC.

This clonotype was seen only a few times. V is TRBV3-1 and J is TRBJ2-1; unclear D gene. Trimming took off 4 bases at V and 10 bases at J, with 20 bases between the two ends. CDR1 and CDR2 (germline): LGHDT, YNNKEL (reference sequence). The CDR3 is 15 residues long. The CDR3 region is CASSPTMFGNEEQFF. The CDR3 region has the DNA TGTGCCAGCAGCCCGACAATGTTTGGGAATGAAGAGCAGTTCTTC.

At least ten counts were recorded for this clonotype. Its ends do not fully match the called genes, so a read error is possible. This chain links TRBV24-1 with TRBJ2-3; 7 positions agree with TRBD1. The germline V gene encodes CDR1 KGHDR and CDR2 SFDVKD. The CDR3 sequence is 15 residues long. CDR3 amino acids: CATSDLDRQGKFPSF. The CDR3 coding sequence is TGTGCCACCAGTGATCTCGACCGACAGGGAAAGTTCCCATCCTTT.

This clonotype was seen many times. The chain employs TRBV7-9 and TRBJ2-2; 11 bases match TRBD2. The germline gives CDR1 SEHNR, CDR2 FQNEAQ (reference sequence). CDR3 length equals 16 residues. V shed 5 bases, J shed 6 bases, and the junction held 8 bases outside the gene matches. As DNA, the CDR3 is TGTGCCAGCAGCCGCACCCTAGCGGGAGGTCCCGGGGAGCTGTTTTTT. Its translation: CASSRTLAGGPGELFF. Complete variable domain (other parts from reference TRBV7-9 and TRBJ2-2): DTGVSQNPRHKITKRGQNVTFRCDPISEHNRLYWYRQTLGQGPEFLTYFQNEAQLEKSRLLSDRFSAERPKGSFSTLEIQRTEQGDSAMYLCASSRTLAGGPGELFFGEGSRLTVL.

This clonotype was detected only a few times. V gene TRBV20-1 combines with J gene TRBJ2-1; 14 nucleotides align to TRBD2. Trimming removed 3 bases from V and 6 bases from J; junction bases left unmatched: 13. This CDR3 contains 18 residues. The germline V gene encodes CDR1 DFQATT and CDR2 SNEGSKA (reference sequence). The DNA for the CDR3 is TGCAGTGCTAGCGGGACTAGCGGGAGAAAGTCTATATTCAATGAGCAGTTCTTC. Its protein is CSASGTSGRKSIFNEQFF.

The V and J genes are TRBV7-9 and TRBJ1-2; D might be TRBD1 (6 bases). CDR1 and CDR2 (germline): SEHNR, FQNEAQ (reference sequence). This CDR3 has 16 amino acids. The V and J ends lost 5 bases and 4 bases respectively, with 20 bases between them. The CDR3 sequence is CASSELNRAVIYGYTF. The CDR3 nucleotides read TGTGCCAGCAGCGAACTAAACAGGGCCGTAATCTATGGCTACACCTTC.

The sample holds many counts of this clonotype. CDR3 sequence: CASSIQNTGELFF. CDR3 DNA: TGTGCCAGCAGTATACAGAACACCGGGGAGCTGTTTTTT. The chain is built from TRBV12-3 or TRBV12-4 and TRBJ2-2; no clear D. This CDR3 comprises 13 residues. V dropped 5 bases and J dropped 1 base, with 5 bases sitting between them.

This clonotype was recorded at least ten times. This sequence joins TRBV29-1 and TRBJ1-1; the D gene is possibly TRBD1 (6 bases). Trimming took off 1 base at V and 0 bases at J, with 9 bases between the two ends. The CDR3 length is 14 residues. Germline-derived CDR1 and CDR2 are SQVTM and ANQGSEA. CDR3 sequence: CSVEVGQMNTEAFF. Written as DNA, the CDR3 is TGCAGCGTTGAAGTCGGACAGATGAACACTGAAGCTTTCTTT.

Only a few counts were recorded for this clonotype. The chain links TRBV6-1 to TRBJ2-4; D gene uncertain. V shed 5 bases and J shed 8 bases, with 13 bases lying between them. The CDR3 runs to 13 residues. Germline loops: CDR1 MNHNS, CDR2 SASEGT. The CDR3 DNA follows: TGTGCCAGCAGTCTAACACTGTCTGACATTCAGTACTTC. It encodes CASSLTLSDIQYF.

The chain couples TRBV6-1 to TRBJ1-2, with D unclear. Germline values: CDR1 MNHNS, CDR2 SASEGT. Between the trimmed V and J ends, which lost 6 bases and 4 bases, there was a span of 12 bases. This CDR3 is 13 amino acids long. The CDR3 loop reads CASSGSLFYGYTF. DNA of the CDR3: TGTGCCAGCAGCGGGAGCCTCTTCTATGGCTACACCTTC.

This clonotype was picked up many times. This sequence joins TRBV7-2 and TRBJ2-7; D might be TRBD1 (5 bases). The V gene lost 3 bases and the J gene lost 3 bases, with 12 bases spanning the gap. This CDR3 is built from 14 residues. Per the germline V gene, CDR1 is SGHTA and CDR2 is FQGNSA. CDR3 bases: TGTGCCAGCAGCTTTTGGGGCTCCTTCTACGAGCAGTACTTC. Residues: CASSFWGSFYEQYF.

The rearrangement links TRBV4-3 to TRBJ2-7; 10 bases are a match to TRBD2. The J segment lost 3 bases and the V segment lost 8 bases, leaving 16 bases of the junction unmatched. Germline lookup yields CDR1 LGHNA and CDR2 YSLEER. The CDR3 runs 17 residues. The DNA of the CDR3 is TGCGCCAGCTCCCGGGGGCTAGCGGGAGAGGTCAACTACGAGCAGTACTTC. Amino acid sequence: CASSRGLAGEVNYEQYF.

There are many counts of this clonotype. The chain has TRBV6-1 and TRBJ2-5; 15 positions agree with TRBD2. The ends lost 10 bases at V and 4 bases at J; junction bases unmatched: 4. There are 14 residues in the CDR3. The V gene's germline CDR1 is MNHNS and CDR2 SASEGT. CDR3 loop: CATGLAGGAETQYF. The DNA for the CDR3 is TGTGCCACCGGACTAGCGGGGGGGGCAGAGACCCAGTACTTC.

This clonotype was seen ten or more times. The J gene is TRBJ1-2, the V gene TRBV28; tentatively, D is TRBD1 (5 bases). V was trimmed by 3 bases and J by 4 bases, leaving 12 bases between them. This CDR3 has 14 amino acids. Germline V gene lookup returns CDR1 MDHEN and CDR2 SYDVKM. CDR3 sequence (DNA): TGTGCCAGCAGTTTCAGACAGACGGTCTATGGCTACACCTTC. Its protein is CASSFRQTVYGYTF.

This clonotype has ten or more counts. CDR3 region: CASSPSDGELFF. CDR3 DNA: TGTGCCAGCAGCCCATCGGACGGGGAGCTGTTTTTT. The gene calls are TRBV7-9 and TRBJ2-2; D is uncertain. V was cut by 5 bases and J by 7 bases, with 8 bases left in between. From germline, CDR1 is SEHNR and CDR2 FQNEAQ (reference sequence). The CDR3 length is 12 residues.

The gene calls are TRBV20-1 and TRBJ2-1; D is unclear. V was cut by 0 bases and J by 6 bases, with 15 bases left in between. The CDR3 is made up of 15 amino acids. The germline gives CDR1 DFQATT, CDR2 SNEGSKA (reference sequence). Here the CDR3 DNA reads TGCAGTGCTAGAGATCTTGAAGGCTTCGTCAATGAGCAGTTCTTC. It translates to CSARDLEGFVNEQFF.

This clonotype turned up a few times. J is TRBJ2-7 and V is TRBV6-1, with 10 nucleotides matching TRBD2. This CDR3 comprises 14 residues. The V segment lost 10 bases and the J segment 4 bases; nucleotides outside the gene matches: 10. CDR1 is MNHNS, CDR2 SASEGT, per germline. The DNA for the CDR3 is TGTGCCACCCATCTTAGCGGGAGGAGTTACGAGCAGTACTTC. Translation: CATHLSGRSYEQYF.